The 2 T cell receptor beta chains reported below all come from one sample, sequenced in a study of blood T cell repertoires in COVID-19. Produced via immunoSEQ multiplex PCR; TCRdb's table is partial and in-frame only. The table lists roughly 340,000 clones, over 75% of them singletons. The material sequenced was PBMCs or T cells enriched from blood (not recorded which). These receptors were collected from a man younger than 35 who had recovered from COVID-19.

V usage is TRBV9 and J usage is TRBJ2-1; D may be TRBD1 (5 bases). The CDR3 runs 16 residues. Per germline, CDR1 SGDLS and CDR2 YYNGEE. V was cut by 6 bases and J by 0 bases, with 16 bases left in between. The DNA for the CDR3 is TGTGCCAGCACGAGAGACAGCATTCTCTCCTACAATGAGCAGTTCTTC. Protein sequence: CASTRDSILSYNEQFF.

The chain employs TRBV12-5 and TRBJ1-4; TRBD1 aligns across 7 bases. With V trimmed by 3 bases and J by 4 bases, 2 bases remained unmatched. This CDR3 spans 14 amino acids. The V gene's germline CDR1 is LGHNT and CDR2 FRNRAP. DNA of the CDR3: TGTGCTAGTGGTTTTGGACAGGTTAATGAAAAACTGTTTTTT. As protein: CASGFGQVNEKLFF.